These T cell receptor beta chains were read from a single sample in a study of neurological immune-mediated disorders. TCRdb analysed the 5' RACE reads with MiXCR anew, one entry per CDR3 protein. The table includes fewer than 60,000 distinct CDR3 sequences, less than 15% detected once. The sequenced material came from PBMCs. These TCRs come from a male donor with HTLV-1-associated myelopathy (HAM/TSP). Both conserved end residues are part of each CDR3. The D gene is left open where the match is weak. The size entry is marked missing in some rows and otherwise reads once, few, many or a size class.

j_call	v_call	d_call	clone_size	cdr3_nt	cdr3_aa
TRBJ2-1	TRBV12-3/TRBV12-4	.	.	TGTGCCAGCAGCCAGGACGGACCACCTACTAATGAGCAGTTCTTC	CASSQDGPPTNEQFF
TRBJ1-4	TRBV12-3/TRBV12-4	TRBD1	many	TGTGCCAGCAGCCCCGGACAGGGGGCTGGTGAAAAACTGTTTTTT	CASSPGQGAGEKLFF
TRBJ2-1	TRBV7-2	.	many	TGTGCCAGCAGCTGGTCCATTGAGCAGTTCTTC	CASSWSIEQFF
TRBJ2-7	TRBV15	TRBD1	medium-sized	TGTGCCACCAGTCGACAGGGGTCCAGCGAGCAGTACTTC	CATSRQGSSEQYF
TRBJ1-5	TRBV24-1	.	many	TGTGCCACCAGTGGCCGTCAGGGAAGCAATCAGCCCCAGCATTTT	CATSGRQGSNQPQHF
TRBJ1-5	TRBV5-6	TRBD1	many	TGTGCCAGCAGCCTGGGACAGGGTGATCAGCCCCAGCATTTT	CASSLGQGDQPQHF
TRBJ2-2	TRBV5-1	.	many	TGCGCCAGCAGCCCCACTAGGACCGGGGAGCTGTTTTTT	CASSPTRTGELFF
TRBJ2-4	TRBV29-1	.	many	TGCAGCGTGCGGGCCTTAGCCAAAAACATTCAGTACTTC	CSVRALAKNIQYF
TRBJ1-5	TRBV28	.	many	TGTGCCAGCAGAACATGGGAGGGGAGTAGCAATCAGCCCCAGCATTTT	CASRTWEGSSNQPQHF
TRBJ2-5	TRBV2	.	few	TGTGCCAGCAGTGAAGGGCAGTCGGGAGAGACCCAGTACTTC	CASSEGQSGETQYF
TRBJ2-5	TRBV28	TRBD1	many	TGTGCCAGCAGTTCGGGACAGTCAAAGGAGACCCAGTACTTC	CASSSGQSKETQYF
TRBJ1-1	TRBV20-1	.	many	TGCAGTGCTGGTAGAAGTAACACTGAAGCTTTCTTT	CSAGRSNTEAFF
TRBJ2-3	TRBV20-1	.	many	TGCAGTGCTAGAAACCACGACACAGATACGCAGTATTTT	CSARNHDTDTQYF
TRBJ1-3	TRBV7-2	TRBD1	many	TGTGCCAGCAGCTATACAGGGGGCAGGGGAAACACCATATATTTT	CASSYTGGRGNTIYF
TRBJ2-7	TRBV7-3	.	.	TGTGCCAGCAGCCCGCCCGTGAGGAACAGGCCCTACGAGCAGTACTTC	CASSPPVRNRPYEQYF
TRBJ2-1	TRBV24-1	TRBD2	many	TGTGCCACCAGTGACCCCGGACTAGCGGGGGGCAGCTCCTACAATGAGCAGTTCTTC	CATSDPGLAGGSSYNEQFF
TRBJ2-5	TRBV5-1	.	many	TGCGCCAGCAGCTTGGAGGACTCCTCGGGGACCCAGTACTTC	CASSLEDSSGTQYF
TRBJ2-2	TRBV20-1	TRBD2	few	TGCAGTGCTAGTCGGGCGGGAGACCGGAACACCGGGGAGCTGTTTTTT	CSASRAGDRNTGELFF
TRBJ1-5	TRBV18	.	many	TGTGCCAGCTCACCCGACGGGGGGGATCAGCCCCAGCATTTT	CASSPDGGDQPQHF
TRBJ2-3	TRBV20-1	.	.	TGCAGTGCCTCCCTATCCAGGAATACGCAGTATTTT	CSASLSRNTQYF
TRBJ1-6	TRBV6-5	.	many	TGTGCCAGCGCTGGGCGGTCCGGTAATTCACCCCTCCACTTT	CASAGRSGNSPLHF
TRBJ2-3	TRBV4-3	.	.	TGCGCCAGCAGCCAAGATGTTTCTAGAATCCTCCCAGATACGCAGTATTTT	CASSQDVSRILPDTQYF
TRBJ2-1	TRBV6-2/TRBV6-3	.	many	TGTGCCAGCAGTTACGGGGGGGCCCCCTACAATGAGCAGTTCTTC	CASSYGGAPYNEQFF
TRBJ1-4	TRBV20-1	TRBD1	.	TGCAGTGCTTCGTACAGGGGGCGAGGGCGACTGTTTTTT	CSASYRGRGRLFF
TRBJ1-1	TRBV20-1	.	many	TGCAGTGCACGACGGGGGCCTATAGGTCGTGAAGCTTTCTTT	CSARRGPIGREAFF
TRBJ1-2	TRBV7-9	.	many	TGTGCCAGCAGCGGGCCTAGGGATGGCTACACCTTC	CASSGPRDGYTF
TRBJ2-3	TRBV7-7	TRBD2	many	TGTGCCAGCAGCTTAGGACTAGCGGGGGCCACAGATACGCAGTATTTT	CASSLGLAGATDTQYF
TRBJ2-5	TRBV5-1	.	many	TGCGCCAGCAGCTTGGTAGCAGACCAAGAGACCCAGTACTTC	CASSLVADQETQYF
TRBJ2-7	TRBV20-1	.	many	TGCAGTGCTAGGGATTCGAGGGGACGGGGCCAGCAGTACTTC	CSARDSRGRGQQYF
TRBJ2-1	TRBV6-2/TRBV6-3	.	.	TGTGCCAGCAGTTACTCGTCCGGGGGCGCGAGCAATGAGCAGTTCTTC	CASSYSSGGASNEQFF
TRBJ1-4	TRBV29-1	.	few	TGCAGCGCCTCTATCTTGGGCGCTGGAAAACTGTTTTTT	CSASILGAGKLFF
TRBJ2-1	TRBV2	TRBD2	.	TGTGCCAGCAAACCGGGACTAGCATCCAATGAGCAGTTCTTC	CASKPGLASNEQFF
TRBJ1-5	TRBV28	.	.	TGTGCCAGCCGGGGGCGCGGCAATCAGCCCCAGCATTTT	CASRGRGNQPQHF
TRBJ1-1	TRBV29-1	.	.	TGCAGCGTTGACCCGATGGGGTACACTGAAGCTTTCTTT	CSVDPMGYTEAFF
TRBJ1-5	TRBV20-1	TRBD1	many	TGCAGTGCCATGGACAGGGGCTCCGTTTGGTTCAATCAGCCCCAGCATTTT	CSAMDRGSVWFNQPQHF
TRBJ2-7	TRBV5-1	.	.	TGCCTCAGCAGCACGCCGGCGCTTGAGCAGTACTTC	CLSSTPALEQYF
TRBJ1-1	TRBV15	.	many	TGTGCCACCCGACCTAATGCGGCGCCGACTGAAGCTTTCTTT	CATRPNAAPTEAFF
TRBJ2-1	TRBV12-3/TRBV12-4	TRBD2	many	TGTGCCAGCATCCAATCAGGGAGGGGCCACAATGAGCAGTTCTTC	CASIQSGRGHNEQFF
TRBJ2-1	TRBV4-3	TRBD2	many	TGCGCCAGCAGCCAAGAATCTAGCGGAGTCTACAATGAGCAGTTCTTC	CASSQESSGVYNEQFF
TRBJ1-1	TRBV18	.	many	TGTGCCAGCTCACCAACTACAGCGGGCACTGAAGCTTTCTTT	CASSPTTAGTEAFF
TRBJ1-1	TRBV3-1	TRBD1	.	TGTGCCAGCAGCCAAGGGACAGGGACTGAAGCTTTCTTT	CASSQGTGTEAFF
TRBJ2-6	TRBV3-1	.	many	TGTGCCAGCAGCCAAAGAGAGGCTGGGGCCAACGTCCTGACTTTC	CASSQREAGANVLTF
TRBJ1-1	TRBV4-3	.	many	TGCGCCAGCAGCCAAGTAGGGGGTATGAACACTGAAGCTTTCTTT	CASSQVGGMNTEAFF
TRBJ1-1	TRBV20-1	TRBD1	many	TGCAGTGCCATACCGGACAGGGTGGGCACTGAAGCTTTCTTT	CSAIPDRVGTEAFF
TRBJ2-7	TRBV14	.	many	TGTGCCAGCAGCCTCCGGGACACCTATTTGAGCTCCTACGAGCAGTACTTC	CASSLRDTYLSSYEQYF
TRBJ1-6	TRBV30	TRBD1	many	TGTGCCTGGAGTGTAGGGGGCGCCTATAATTCACCCCTCCACTTT	CAWSVGGAYNSPLHF
TRBJ2-7	TRBV5-1	.	many	TGCGCCAGCAGCCCCGCCGGGGCTACAGGGCTCTACGAGCAGTACTTC	CASSPAGATGLYEQYF
TRBJ2-7	TRBV7-2	TRBD1	many	TGTGCCAGCGGCCGGGACAGGGCAGCCTACGAGCAGTACTTC	CASGRDRAAYEQYF
TRBJ2-7	TRBV3-1	.	many	TGTGCCAGCACTAAAGGGCGCACAGGGGAGGGCGAGCAGTACTTC	CASTKGRTGEGEQYF
TRBJ1-2	TRBV10-3	.	.	TGTGCCATCAGTGAGTCTGCGAATAACTATGGCTACACCTTC	CAISESANNYGYTF
TRBJ2-3	TRBV14	.	.	TGTACCAGCAGCTCCCGACTGCCTAAAACAGATACGCAGTATTTT	CTSSSRLPKTDTQYF
TRBJ2-7	TRBV7-3	TRBD1	.	TGTGCCAGCAGCCCCCTAGGACAGGGGGATATCTCCGAGCAGTACTTC	CASSPLGQGDISEQYF
TRBJ1-6	TRBV7-9	.	many	TGTGCCAGCAGCCGCGGGGGCGTCCGGGATTCACCCCTCCACTTT	CASSRGGVRDSPLHF
TRBJ1-4	TRBV11-2	.	many	TGTGCCAGCAGCTTCACAGGGTGGACTAATGAAAAACTGTTTTTT	CASSFTGWTNEKLFF
TRBJ2-4	TRBV5-5	.	few	TGTGCCAGCAGACCCATGCTAGCCAAAAACATTCAGTACTTC	CASRPMLAKNIQYF
TRBJ2-7	TRBV4-3	TRBD1	many	TGCGCCAGCAGCCCGGAGGGACAGGCCTACGAGCAGTACTTC	CASSPEGQAYEQYF